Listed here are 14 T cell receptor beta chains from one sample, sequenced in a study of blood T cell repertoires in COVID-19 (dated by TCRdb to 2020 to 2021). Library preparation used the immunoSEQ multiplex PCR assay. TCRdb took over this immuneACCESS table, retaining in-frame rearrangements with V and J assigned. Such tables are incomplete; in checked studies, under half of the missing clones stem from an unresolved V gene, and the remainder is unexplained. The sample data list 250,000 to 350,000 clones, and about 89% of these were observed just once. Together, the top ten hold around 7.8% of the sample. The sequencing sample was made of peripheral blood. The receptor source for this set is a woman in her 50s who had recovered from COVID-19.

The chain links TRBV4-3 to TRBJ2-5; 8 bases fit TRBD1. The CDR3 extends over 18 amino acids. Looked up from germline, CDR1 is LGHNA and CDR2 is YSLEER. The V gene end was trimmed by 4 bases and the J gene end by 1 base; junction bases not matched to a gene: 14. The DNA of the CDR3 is TGCGCCAGCAGCCCCCACTACCGGACAGGGCCCATCCAAGAGACCCAGTACTTC. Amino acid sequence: CASSPHYRTGPIQETQYF.

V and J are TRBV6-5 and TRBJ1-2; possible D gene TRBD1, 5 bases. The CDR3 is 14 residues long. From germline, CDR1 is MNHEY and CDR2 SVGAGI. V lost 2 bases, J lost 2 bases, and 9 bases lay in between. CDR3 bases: TGTGCCAGCAGTTACCAGGGTCCAAACTATGGCTACACCTTC. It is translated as CASSYQGPNYGYTF.

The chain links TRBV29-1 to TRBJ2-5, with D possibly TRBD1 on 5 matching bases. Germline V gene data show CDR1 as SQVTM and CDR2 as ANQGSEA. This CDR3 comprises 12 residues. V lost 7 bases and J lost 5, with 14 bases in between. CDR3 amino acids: CSGTPRTETQYF. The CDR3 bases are TGCAGCGGGACACCGCGGACGGAGACCCAGTACTTC. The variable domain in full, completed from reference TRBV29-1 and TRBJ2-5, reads SAVISQKPSRDICQRGTSLTIQCQVDSQVTMMFWYRQQPGQSLTLIATANQGSEATYESGFVIDKFPISRPNLTFSTLTVSNMSPEDSSIYLCSGTPRTETQYFGPGTRLLVL.

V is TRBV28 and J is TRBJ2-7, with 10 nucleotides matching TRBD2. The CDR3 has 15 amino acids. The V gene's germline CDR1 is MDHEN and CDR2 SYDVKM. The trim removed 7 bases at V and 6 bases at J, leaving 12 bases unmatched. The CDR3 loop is CASKELSGRAAEQYF. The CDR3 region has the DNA TGTGCCAGCAAGGAGTTGAGCGGGAGGGCCGCCGAGCAGTACTTC. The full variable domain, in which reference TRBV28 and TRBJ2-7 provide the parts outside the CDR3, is DVKVTQSSRYLVKRTGEKVFLECVQDMDHENMFWYRQDPGLGLRLIYFSYDVKMKEKGDIPEGYSVSREKKERFSLILESASTNQTSMYLCASKELSGRAAEQYFGPGTRLTVT.

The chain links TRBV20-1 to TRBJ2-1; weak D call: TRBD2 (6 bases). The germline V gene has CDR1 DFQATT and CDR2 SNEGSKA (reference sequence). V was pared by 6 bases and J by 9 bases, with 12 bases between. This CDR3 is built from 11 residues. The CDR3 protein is CSAGGVFEQFF. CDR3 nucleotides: TGCAGTGCGGGGGGAGTCTTTGAGCAGTTCTTC.

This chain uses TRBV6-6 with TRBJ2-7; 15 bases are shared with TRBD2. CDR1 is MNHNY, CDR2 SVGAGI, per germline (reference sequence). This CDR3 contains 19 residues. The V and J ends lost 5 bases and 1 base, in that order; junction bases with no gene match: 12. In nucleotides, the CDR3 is TGTGCCAGCAGTCCTAAACCGGGACTAGCGGGAGGCCCTTCCTACGAGCAGTACTTC. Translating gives CASSPKPGLAGGPSYEQYF.

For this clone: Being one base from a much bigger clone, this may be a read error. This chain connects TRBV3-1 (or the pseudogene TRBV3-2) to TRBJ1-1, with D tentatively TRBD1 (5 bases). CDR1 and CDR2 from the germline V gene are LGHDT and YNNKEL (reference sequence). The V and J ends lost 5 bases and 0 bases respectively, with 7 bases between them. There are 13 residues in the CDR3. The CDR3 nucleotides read TGTGCCAGCAGCACGACAGTGAACACTGAAGCTTTCTTT. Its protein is CASSTTVNTEAFF.

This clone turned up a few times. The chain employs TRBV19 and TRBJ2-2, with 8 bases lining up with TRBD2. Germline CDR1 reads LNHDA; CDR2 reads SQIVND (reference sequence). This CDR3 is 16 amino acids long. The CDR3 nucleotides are TGTGCGGCGGTTTCAAGCGGGAGCGGGTGGACCGGGGAGCTGTTTTTT. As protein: CAAVSSGSGWTGELFF.

For the CDR3, the DNA is TGTGCCAGCAGCCCGCACGGGGGAGGGGTGACCCAGTACTTC. Protein: CASSPHGGGVTQYF. V gene TRBV11-2 combines with J gene TRBJ2-5, with 7 nucleotides matching TRBD2. The CDR3 has 14 residues. The ends lost 5 bases at V and 7 bases at J; junction bases unmatched: 10. Germline V CDR1 and CDR2: SGHAT, FQNNGV.

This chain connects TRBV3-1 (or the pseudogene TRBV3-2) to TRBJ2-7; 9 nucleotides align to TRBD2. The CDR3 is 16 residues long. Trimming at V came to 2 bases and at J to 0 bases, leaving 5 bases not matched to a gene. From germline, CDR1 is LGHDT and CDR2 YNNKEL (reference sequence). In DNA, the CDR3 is TGTGCCAGCAGCCAATGGCTAGCGGGAAGCTCCTACGAGCAGTACTTC. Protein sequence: CASSQWLAGSSYEQYF.

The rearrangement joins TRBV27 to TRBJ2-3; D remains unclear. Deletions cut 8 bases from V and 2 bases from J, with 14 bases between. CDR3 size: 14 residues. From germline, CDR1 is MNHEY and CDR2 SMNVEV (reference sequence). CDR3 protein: CASYSARLTDTQYF. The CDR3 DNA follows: TGTGCCAGCTATAGTGCGCGCCTCACAGATACGCAGTATTTT.

CDR3 bases: TGTGCCAGCAGTTTATATGCAGGCTATGGCTACACCTTC. It is translated as CASSLYAGYGYTF. This rearrangement joins TRBV27 to TRBJ1-2, with D unclear. CDR3 size: 13 residues. Germline-derived CDR1 and CDR2 are MNHEY and SMNVEV (reference sequence). V was clipped by 1 base and J by 4 bases, with 7 bases between them.

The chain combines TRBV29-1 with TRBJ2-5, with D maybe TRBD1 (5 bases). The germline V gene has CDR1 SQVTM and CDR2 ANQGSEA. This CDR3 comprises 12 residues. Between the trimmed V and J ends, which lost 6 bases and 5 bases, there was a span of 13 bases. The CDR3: CSVRRDRETQYF. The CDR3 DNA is TGCAGCGTCCGCAGGGATCGGGAGACCCAGTACTTC. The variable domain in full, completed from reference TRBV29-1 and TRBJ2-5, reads SAVISQKPSRDICQRGTSLTIQCQVDSQVTMMFWYRQQPGQSLTLIATANQGSEATYESGFVIDKFPISRPNLTFSTLTVSNMSPEDSSIYLCSVRRDRETQYFGPGTRLLVL.

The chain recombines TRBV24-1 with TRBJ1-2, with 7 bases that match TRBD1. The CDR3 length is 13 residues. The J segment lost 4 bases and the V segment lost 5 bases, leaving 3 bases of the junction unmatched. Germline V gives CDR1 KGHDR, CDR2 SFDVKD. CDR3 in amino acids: CATSARDSYGYTF. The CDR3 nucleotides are TGTGCCACCAGTGCCCGGGACAGCTATGGCTACACCTTC.